The sequence of this TCR beta chain was determined in a study of cytomegalovirus exposure and HLA in healthy donors (TCRdb year 2017). At the level of the whole study: The roughly 670 repertoires of the first cohort and the 120 or so validation repertoires were produced on the same platform, according to a later analysis. The study was designed to test whether signatures of past pathogen exposure could be identified by cataloging public T cell receptors. A separate validation cohort of about 110 different subjects was used in addition to the approximately 610-subject first cohort. High-throughput TCR immunosequencing, statistical association of individual TCRs with disease status, and machine learning were combined to predict cytomegalovirus infection status.

The donors belonged to the validation cohort of about 120 subjects, which was separate from the approximately 680-subject first cohort. General conclusions and limits of the study: Cytomegalovirus status was reported to be diagnosed by the classifier with high specificity and sensitivity in both the original and validation cohorts. A few of the identified cytomegalovirus-associated TCR beta chains were confirmed in vitro to be specific for cytomegalovirus antigens. The validation cohort had no HLA typing available for a later analysis, so co-occurrence within that cohort was assessed over all 120 or so repertoires. Subsequent analysis determined that TCRs grouped into clusters in the first cohort also showed a tendency toward co-occurrence across the 130 or so validation repertoires, and about 93% of cluster scores exceeded 0. According to the authors, the approach could potentially be generalized to other disease states and immunological phenotypes. While some public TCRs were present in many individuals, most TCR sequences turned up only very rarely across donors. The study gave a list of over 150 TCR beta chains associated with cytomegalovirus.

Turning to this clone: What this receptor recognizes is not known. Base qualities are not at hand, and no much larger clone is one base apart.

CDR1 SEHNR and CDR2 FQNEAQ are derived from the germline V gene (reference sequence). V drops 7 bases and J drops 0 bases, leaving 12 bases in between. Counted from cysteine to phenylalanine, this CDR3 has 14 amino acids. Kept here is only the CDR3 DNA, which spans 42 bases and is read in frame from base 1. Libraries were prepared through the immunoSEQ multiplex PCR assay. Concerning the study's data processing: A statistical classification framework was developed to diagnose cytomegalovirus status using the catalog of TCR beta chain sequences. The source is immuneACCESS, and TCRdb retained only in-frame sequences with V and J called. Part of the clones is not carried over; for the studies checked, unresolved V genes explain less than half of this, and the remainder is unexplained. V, J and clone size derive from that table, while D and trimming were established from the DNA sequence. The sample table contains about 120,000 clones; only one count was recorded for 80% to 90% of them. The ten largest clones add up to 1% to 1.5% of the sample.

This receptor was taken from a woman between 18 and 29 years old in good health and CMV-seronegative. In this chain, TRBV7-9 is recombined with TRBJ1-1; no D gene is confidently identified. Source material: PBMCs. The sequence in DNA is TGTGCCAGCACTCGTCGAGCCATGAACACTGAAGCTTTCTTT. Its coded protein is CASTRRAMNTEAFF.